Each of the 8 T cell receptor beta chains below was sequenced from the same sample in a study of Graves' ophthalmopathy and Graves' hyperthyroidism. Transcripts of RNA were the source for amplifying TCR beta CDR3 regions. Following a first-round RT-PCR that used HTBI primers, a second-round multiplex PCR was carried out. TCRdb itself ran the multiplex PCR reads through MiXCR, one entry per CDR3 protein. The sample gives about 40,000 distinct CDR3 sequences, roughly half of which show up once; less than 20% is in the top ten. Material: peripheral blood. Source of these receptors: an adult man with Graves' ophthalmopathy.

To note about this clonotype: Since no conserved phenylalanine or tryptophan closes the CDR3, a read error is the likely cause. This rearrangement joins TRBV2 to TRBJ2-3; D uncertain. Germline CDR1 reads SNHLY; CDR2 reads FYNNEI. Trimming left V 6 bases short and J 4 bases short, with 8 bases between. This CDR3 spans 12 amino acids. The chain's CDR3 is CASRTYADTQYS. The CDR3 nucleotides read TGTGCCAGCAGGACTTACGCAGATACGCAGTATTCT.

The J gene is TRBJ1-1, the V gene TRBV2, with TRBD1 as a possible D gene (5 bases). CDR3 length equals 12 residues. Germline V gene data show CDR1 as SNHLY and CDR2 as FYNNEI. V lost 6 bases to trimming and J lost 1 base, with 6 bases between them. For the CDR3, the DNA is TGTGCCAGCAGGGGGCAGAACACTGAAGCTTTCTTT. This codes for CASRGQNTEAFF.

The chain employs TRBV20-1 and TRBJ1-6; a weak D match, TRBD1 (6 bases). Germline CDR1 DFQATT, CDR2 SNEGSKA (reference sequence). With 1 base removed from V and 11 bases from J, the gap between germline ends came to 18 bases. The CDR3 runs to 15 residues. CDR3 sequence: CSARGGGENRTPLHF. The CDR3, as DNA: TGCAGTGCTAGAGGAGGGGGGGAAAATCGAACACCCCTCCACTTT.

This clonotype has ten or more counts. This chain joins TRBV12-5 and TRBJ1-1; the match to TRBD1 covers 8 bases. Germline lookup yields CDR1 LGHNT and CDR2 FRNRAP. V was clipped by 6 bases and J by 5 bases; unmatched bases: 5. The CDR3 spans 13 residues. In DNA, the CDR3 is TGTGCTAGTGGCCCGGGACAGGAGACTGAAGCTTTCTTT. This codes for CASGPGQETEAFF.

There are many counts of this clonotype. The chain joins TRBV30 to TRBJ1-1; maybe TRBD1 (6 bases). CDR3 length equals 12 residues. Germline-derived CDR1 and CDR2 are GTSNPN and SVGIG (reference sequence). The V gene lost 2 bases and the J gene lost 3 bases, with 7 bases spanning the gap. CDR3 DNA sequence: TGTGCCTGGAGTCCAGGGGACACTGAAGCTTTCTTT. Protein sequence: CAWSPGDTEAFF.

This clonotype was seen repeatedly, ten times or more. The V and J genes are TRBV12-3 or TRBV12-4 and TRBJ2-1; tentatively, D is TRBD1 (6 bases). Deletions cut 3 bases from V and 9 bases from J, with 9 bases between. This CDR3 has 12 residues. CDR3 coding DNA: TGTGCCAGCAGTTTCGACAGGCTTGAGCAGTTCTTC. It codes for CASSFDRLEQFF.

This chain uses TRBV9 with TRBJ1-5, with 10 bases that match TRBD1. V dropped 2 bases and J dropped 11; count of bases not matched to a gene: 10. The CDR3 has 15 residues. Germline CDR1 reads SGDLS; CDR2 reads YYNGEE. CDR3 coding DNA: TGTGCCAGCAGCGTGGGGACAGGGGTTATGGAGTCCCAGCATTTT. This encodes CASSVGTGVMESQHF.

By share, this clonotype ranks as medium-sized. This chain uses TRBV19 with TRBJ2-7; 8 bases are shared with TRBD1. This CDR3 comprises 12 residues. CDR1 and CDR2 from the germline V gene are LNHDA and SQIVND (reference sequence). The CDR3 spells CATCRGRNEQYF. DNA for the CDR3: TGTGCTACCTGCAGGGGGCGCAACGAGCAGTACTTC.